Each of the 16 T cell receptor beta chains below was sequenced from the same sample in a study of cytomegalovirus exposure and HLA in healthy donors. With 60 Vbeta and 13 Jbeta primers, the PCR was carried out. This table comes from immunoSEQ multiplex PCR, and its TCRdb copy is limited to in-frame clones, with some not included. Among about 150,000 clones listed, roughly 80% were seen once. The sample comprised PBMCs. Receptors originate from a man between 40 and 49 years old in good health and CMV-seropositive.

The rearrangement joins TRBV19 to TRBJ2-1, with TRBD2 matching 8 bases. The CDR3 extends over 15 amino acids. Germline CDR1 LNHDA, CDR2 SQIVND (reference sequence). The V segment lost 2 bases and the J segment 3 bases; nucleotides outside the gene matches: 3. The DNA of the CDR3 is TGTGCCAGTAGTATACGACTAGCGTACTACAATGAGCAGTTCTTC. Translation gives CASSIRLAYYNEQFF.

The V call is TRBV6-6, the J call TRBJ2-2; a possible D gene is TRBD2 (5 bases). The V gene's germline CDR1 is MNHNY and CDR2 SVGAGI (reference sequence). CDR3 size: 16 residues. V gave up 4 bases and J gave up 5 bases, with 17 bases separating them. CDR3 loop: CASSLLGVRGTGELFF. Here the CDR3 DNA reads TGTGCCAGCAGTTTACTCGGGGTACGGGGTACCGGGGAGCTGTTTTTT.

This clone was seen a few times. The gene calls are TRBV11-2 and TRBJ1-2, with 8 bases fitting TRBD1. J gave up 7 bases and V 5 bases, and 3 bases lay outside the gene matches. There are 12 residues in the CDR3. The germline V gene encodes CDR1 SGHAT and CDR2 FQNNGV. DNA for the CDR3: TGTGCCAGCAGCCAGACAGGGGTTGGCTACACCTTC. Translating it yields CASSQTGVGYTF.

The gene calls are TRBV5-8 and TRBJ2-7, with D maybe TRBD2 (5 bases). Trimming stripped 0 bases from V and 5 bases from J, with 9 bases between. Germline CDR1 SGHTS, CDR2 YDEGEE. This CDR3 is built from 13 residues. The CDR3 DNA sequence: TGTGCCAGCAGCTTGGACCCCGGGGACGAGCAGTACTTC. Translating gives CASSLDPGDEQYF.

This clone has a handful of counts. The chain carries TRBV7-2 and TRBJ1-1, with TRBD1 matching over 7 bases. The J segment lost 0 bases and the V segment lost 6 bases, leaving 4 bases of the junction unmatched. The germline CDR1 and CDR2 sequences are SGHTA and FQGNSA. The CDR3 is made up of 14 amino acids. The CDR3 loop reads CASRGTDMNTEAFF. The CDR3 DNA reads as TGTGCCAGCAGGGGGACAGACATGAACACTGAAGCTTTCTTT.

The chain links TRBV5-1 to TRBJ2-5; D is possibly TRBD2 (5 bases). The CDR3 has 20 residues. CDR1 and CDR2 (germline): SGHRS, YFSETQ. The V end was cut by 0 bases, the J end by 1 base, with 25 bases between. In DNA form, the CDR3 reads TGCGCCAGCAGCTTGGGTGTTATCGGAGGCCCCCTAATTGCCCAAGAGACCCAGTACTTC. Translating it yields CASSLGVIGGPLIAQETQYF.

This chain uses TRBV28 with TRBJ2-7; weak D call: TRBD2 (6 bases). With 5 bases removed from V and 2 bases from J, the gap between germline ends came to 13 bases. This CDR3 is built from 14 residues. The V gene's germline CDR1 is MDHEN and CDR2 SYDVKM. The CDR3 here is CASSPPAGTYEQYF. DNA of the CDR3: TGTGCCAGCAGTCCCCCCGCGGGGACCTACGAGCAGTACTTC.

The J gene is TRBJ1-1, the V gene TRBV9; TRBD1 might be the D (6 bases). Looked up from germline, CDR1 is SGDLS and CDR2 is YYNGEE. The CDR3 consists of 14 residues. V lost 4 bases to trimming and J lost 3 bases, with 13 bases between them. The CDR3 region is CASSPQGVDTEAFF. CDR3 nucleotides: TGTGCCAGCAGCCCACAGGGCGTGGACACTGAAGCTTTCTTT.

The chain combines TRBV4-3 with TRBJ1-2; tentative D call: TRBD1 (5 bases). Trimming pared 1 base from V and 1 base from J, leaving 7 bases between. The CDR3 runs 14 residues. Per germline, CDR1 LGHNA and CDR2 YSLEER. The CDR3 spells CASSQAGVNYGYTF. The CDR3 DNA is TGCGCCAGCAGCCAAGCGGGGGTTAACTATGGCTACACCTTC.

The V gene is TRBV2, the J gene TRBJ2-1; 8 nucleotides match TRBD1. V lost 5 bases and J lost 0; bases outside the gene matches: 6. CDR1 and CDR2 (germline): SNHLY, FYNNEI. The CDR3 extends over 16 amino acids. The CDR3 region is CASSIRQGTSYNEQFF. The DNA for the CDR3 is TGTGCCAGCAGTATCCGACAGGGGACCTCCTACAATGAGCAGTTCTTC.

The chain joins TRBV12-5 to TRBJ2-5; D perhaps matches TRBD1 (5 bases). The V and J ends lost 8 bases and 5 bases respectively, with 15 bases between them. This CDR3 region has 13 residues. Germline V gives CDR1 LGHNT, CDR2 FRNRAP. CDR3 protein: CASSRAGRETQYF. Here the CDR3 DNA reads TGTGCTAGTTCCAGGGCAGGTAGGGAGACCCAGTACTTC. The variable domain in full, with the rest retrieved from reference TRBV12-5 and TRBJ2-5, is DARVTQTPRHKVTEMGQEVTMRCQPILGHNTVFWYRQTMMQGLELLAYFRNRAPLDDSGMPKDRFSAEMPDATLATLKIQPSEPRDSAVYFCASSRAGRETQYFGPGTRLLVL.

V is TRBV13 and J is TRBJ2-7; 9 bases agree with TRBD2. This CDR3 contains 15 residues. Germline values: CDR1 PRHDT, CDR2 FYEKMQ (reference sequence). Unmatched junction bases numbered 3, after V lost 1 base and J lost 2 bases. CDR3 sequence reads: CASSLEREDPYEQYF. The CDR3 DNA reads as TGTGCCAGCAGCTTAGAGCGGGAGGATCCCTACGAGCAGTACTTC.

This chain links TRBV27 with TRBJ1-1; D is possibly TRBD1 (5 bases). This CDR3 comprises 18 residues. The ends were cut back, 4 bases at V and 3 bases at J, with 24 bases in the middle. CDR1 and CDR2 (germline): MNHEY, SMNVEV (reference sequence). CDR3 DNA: TGTGCCAGCAGTTGGACGTACGGTTCAGGGTACGGCTACACTGAAGCTTTCTTT. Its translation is CASSWTYGSGYGYTEAFF.

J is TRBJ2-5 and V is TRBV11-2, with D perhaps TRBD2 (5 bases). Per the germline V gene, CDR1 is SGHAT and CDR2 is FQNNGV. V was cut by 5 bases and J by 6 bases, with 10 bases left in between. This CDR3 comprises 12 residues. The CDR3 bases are TGTGCCAGCAGCATACTAGGGCAGACCCAGTACTTC. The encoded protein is CASSILGQTQYF.

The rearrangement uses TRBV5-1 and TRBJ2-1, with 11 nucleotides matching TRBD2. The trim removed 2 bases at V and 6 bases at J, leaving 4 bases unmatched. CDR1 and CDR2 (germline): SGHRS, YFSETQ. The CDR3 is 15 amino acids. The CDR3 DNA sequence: TGCGCCAGCAGCTTTCAACTAGCGGGAGTCAATGAGCAGTTCTTC. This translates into CASSFQLAGVNEQFF.

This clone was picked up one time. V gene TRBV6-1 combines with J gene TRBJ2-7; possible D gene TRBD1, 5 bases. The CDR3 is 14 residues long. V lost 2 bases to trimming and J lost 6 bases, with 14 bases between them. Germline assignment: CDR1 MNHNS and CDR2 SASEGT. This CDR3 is CASSERGDVREQYF. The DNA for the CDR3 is TGTGCCAGCAGTGAAAGGGGTGACGTCCGCGAGCAGTACTTC.